This T cell receptor (beta chain) was observed in a study of blood T cell repertoires in COVID-19. Study context: Sites across the United States, Italy and Spain contributed samples from acute and convalescent COVID-19.

Produced via immunoSEQ multiplex PCR; TCRdb's table is partial and in-frame only. The table lists 40,000 to 45,000 clones, 69% of them singletons, with 6.2% in the top ten. This CDR3 region has 15 residues. Germline assignment: CDR1 MNHEY and CDR2 SVGAGI. The V gene end was trimmed by 10 bases and the J gene end by 2 bases; junction bases not matched to a gene: 14. The V gene is TRBV6-5, the J gene TRBJ2-7, with 7 positions matching TRBD1. The TCR sequence derives from a man older than 75 with acute or convalescent COVID-19. The sample comprised peripheral blood. This CDR3 is CATIRDWQGAYEQYF. CDR3 sequence (DNA): TGTGCCACCATCAGGGATTGGCAGGGGGCCTACGAGCAGTACTTC.